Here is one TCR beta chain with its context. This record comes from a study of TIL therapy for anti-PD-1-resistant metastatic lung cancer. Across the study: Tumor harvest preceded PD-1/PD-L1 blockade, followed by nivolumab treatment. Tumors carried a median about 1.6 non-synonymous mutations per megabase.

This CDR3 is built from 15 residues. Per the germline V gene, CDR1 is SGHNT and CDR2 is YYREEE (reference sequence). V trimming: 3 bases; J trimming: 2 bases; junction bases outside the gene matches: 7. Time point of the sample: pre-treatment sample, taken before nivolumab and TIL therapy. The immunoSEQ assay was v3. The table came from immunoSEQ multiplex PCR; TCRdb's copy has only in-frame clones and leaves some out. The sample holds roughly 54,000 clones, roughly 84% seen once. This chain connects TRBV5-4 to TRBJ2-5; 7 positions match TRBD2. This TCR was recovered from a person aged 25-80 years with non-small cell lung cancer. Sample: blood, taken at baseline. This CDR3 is CASSYGGSGQETQYF. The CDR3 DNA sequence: TGTGCCAGCAGCTACGGGGGTAGCGGGCAAGAGACCCAGTACTTC.